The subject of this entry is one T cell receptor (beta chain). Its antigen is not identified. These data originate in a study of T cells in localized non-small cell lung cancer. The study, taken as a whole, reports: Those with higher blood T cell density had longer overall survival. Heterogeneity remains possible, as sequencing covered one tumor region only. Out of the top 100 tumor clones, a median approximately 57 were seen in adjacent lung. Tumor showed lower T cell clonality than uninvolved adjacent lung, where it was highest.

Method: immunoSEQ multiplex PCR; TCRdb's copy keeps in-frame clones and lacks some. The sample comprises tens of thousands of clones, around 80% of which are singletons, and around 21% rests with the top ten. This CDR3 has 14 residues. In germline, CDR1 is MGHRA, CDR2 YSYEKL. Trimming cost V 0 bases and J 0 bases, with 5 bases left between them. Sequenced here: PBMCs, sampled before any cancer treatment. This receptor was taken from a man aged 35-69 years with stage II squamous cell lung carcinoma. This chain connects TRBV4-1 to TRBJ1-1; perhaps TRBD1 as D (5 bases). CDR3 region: CASSQEDMNTEAFF. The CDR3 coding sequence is TGCGCCAGCAGCCAAGAGGACATGAACACTGAAGCTTTCTTT.